The 22 T cell receptor beta chains below all came from one sample that was sequenced in a study of T cell changes during pregnancy in multiple sclerosis. Repertoires were generated with immunoSEQ multiplex PCR, while TCRdb's copy carries only in-frame clones and drops some. The sample lists 69,000 or so clones, 92% seen once, with around 2% in the top ten. This specimen consisted of peripheral blood, obtained in the third trimester of pregnancy. The receptor set was obtained from a female donor in good health, enrolled as a control in a pregnancy study.

The rearrangement joins TRBV5-1 to TRBJ2-3; TRBD2 aligns across 8 bases. CDR1 is SGHRS and CDR2 is YFSETQ in the germline V gene. The CDR3 contains 17 residues. J gave up 1 base and V 2 bases, and 9 bases lay outside the gene matches. CDR3 region: CASSFSRAGARTDTQYF. The CDR3 DNA reads TGCGCCAGCAGCTTTTCTAGAGCGGGGGCCCGCACAGATACGCAGTATTTT. Together with reference TRBV5-1 and TRBJ2-3, the CDR3 gives the full variable domain: KAGVTQTPRYLIKTRGQQVTLSCSPISGHRSVSWYQQTPGQGLQFLFEYFSETQRNKGNFPGRFSGRQFSNSRSEMNVSTLELGDSALYLCASSFSRAGARTDTQYFGPGTRLTVL.

This clone was seen only a few times. The chain recombines TRBV30 with TRBJ1-1; D unresolved. With 0 bases removed from V and 1 base from J, the gap between germline ends came to 6 bases. This CDR3 contains 13 residues. Germline values: CDR1 GTSNPN, CDR2 SVGIG (reference sequence). The CDR3 loop is CAWSVIANTEAFF. CDR3 sequence (DNA): TGTGCCTGGAGTGTAATAGCGAACACTGAAGCTTTCTTT.

This chain joins TRBV6-5 and TRBJ2-7; tentative D call: TRBD2 (5 bases). Trimming stripped 2 bases from V and 1 base from J, with 12 bases between. CDR3 length: 15 amino acids. Germline lookup yields CDR1 MNHEY and CDR2 SVGAGI. The CDR3 reads CASSYRRSSSYEQYF. The CDR3 nucleotides are TGTGCCAGCAGTTACAGGAGGAGTAGTTCCTACGAGCAGTACTTC.

In its sample, this clone was seen once. The V gene is TRBV5-4, the J gene TRBJ1-5; D possibly corresponds to TRBD1 (6 bases). This CDR3 spans 13 amino acids. Trimming took off 4 bases at V and 5 bases at J, with 10 bases between the two ends. The germline gives CDR1 SGHNT, CDR2 YYREEE (reference sequence). Written as DNA, the CDR3 is TGTGCCAGCAGCGAGGACAGTCATCAGCCCCAGCATTTT. It is translated as CASSEDSHQPQHF.

This chain connects TRBV4-1 to TRBJ2-2; 7 bases line up with TRBD2. The CDR3 consists of 16 residues. From germline, CDR1 is MGHRA and CDR2 YSYEKL. V lost 2 bases to trimming and J lost 4 bases; unmatched junction nucleotides: 7. The CDR3 loop is CASSQPLTSPTGELFF. The DNA of the CDR3 is TGCGCCAGCAGCCAACCCTTGACTAGCCCCACCGGGGAGCTGTTTTTT.

The chain links TRBV7-3 to TRBJ2-7; 12 nucleotides agree with TRBD1. Losses at the gene ends were 5 bases for V and 6 bases for J; bases not matched to a gene: 5. Germline CDR1 reads SGHTA; CDR2 reads FQGTGA. The CDR3 spans 14 residues. CDR3 DNA sequence: TGTGCCAGCAGCCCCGGGACAGGGGGCCGCGAGCAGTACTTC. It codes for CASSPGTGGREQYF. The full variable domain, completed using reference TRBV7-3 and TRBJ2-7, is GAGVSQTPSNKVTEKGKYVELRCDPISGHTALYWYRQSLGQGPEFLIYFQGTGAADDSGLPNDRFFAVRPEGSVSTLKIQRTERGDSAVYLCASSPGTGGREQYFGPGTRLTVT.

The chain employs TRBV5-8 and TRBJ2-1; D ambiguous. Trimming stripped 2 bases from V and 2 bases from J, with 8 bases between. The length of the CDR3 is 14 residues. CDR1 and CDR2 from the germline V gene are SGHTS and YDEGEE. The CDR3 nucleotides read TGTGCCAGCAGCTTCAGGCAAACCTACAATGAGCAGTTCTTC. The encoded protein is CASSFRQTYNEQFF.

The rearrangement links TRBV28 to TRBJ2-7, with D possibly being TRBD2 (6 bases). Germline V gives CDR1 MDHEN, CDR2 SYDVKM. Trimming left V 6 bases short and J 6 bases short, with 24 bases between. The length of the CDR3 is 16 residues. The CDR3 loop reads CASSQHGILASFEQYF. Here the CDR3 DNA reads TGTGCCAGCAGCCAACATGGTATACTAGCCTCATTCGAGCAGTACTTC.

This chain joins TRBV5-6 and TRBJ2-7, with D unclear. This CDR3 is 11 amino acids long. Looked up from germline, CDR1 is SGHDT and CDR2 is YYEEEE. Deletions cut 5 bases from V and 6 bases from J, with 9 bases between. CDR3 coding DNA: TGTGCCAGCAGTTCATACTCCGAGCAGTACTTC. It codes for CASSSYSEQYF.

CDR3 amino acids: CASSLLDRVLRGYTF. The CDR3 nucleotides read TGTGCCAGCAGCTTGCTGGACAGGGTCCTTAGGGGCTACACCTTC. The rearrangement links TRBV5-8 to TRBJ1-2; TRBD1 matches 8 bases. The trim removed 1 base at V and 8 bases at J, leaving 10 bases unmatched. The CDR3 totals 15 residues. Germline-derived CDR1 and CDR2 are SGHTS and YDEGEE.

The V and J genes are TRBV7-3 and TRBJ2-5, with a weak D call TRBD1 (5 bases). Trimming pared 4 bases from V and 4 bases from J, leaving 16 bases between. The germline V gene has CDR1 SGHTA and CDR2 FQGTGA. The CDR3 consists of 15 residues. DNA of the CDR3: TGTGCCAGCAGCTCAGGCGACAGAGATACAGAGACCCAGTACTTC. It codes for CASSSGDRDTETQYF.

This clone occurred a few times. The chain employs TRBV6-4 and TRBJ2-3; 9 positions match TRBD2. Germline trimming cut 4 bases from V and 4 bases from J; bases unmatched to any gene: 6. The CDR3 extends over 15 amino acids. CDR1 and CDR2 from the germline V gene are MRHNA and SNTAGT. The CDR3 DNA follows: TGTGCCAGCAGTGTAGGTAGCGGGGGATCAGATACGCAGTATTTT. It translates to CASSVGSGGSDTQYF.

The chain uses TRBV12-5 and TRBJ1-5; D possibly corresponds to TRBD1 (6 bases). Per germline, CDR1 LGHNT and CDR2 FRNRAP. The CDR3 consists of 13 residues. The DNA for the CDR3 is TGTGCGACCTCGGGGGGCCCTATCCAGCCCCAGCATTTT. This codes for CATSGGPIQPQHF.

This rearrangement joins TRBV2 to TRBJ1-2, with 7 bases lining up with TRBD1. The length of the CDR3 is 14 residues. V was clipped by 5 bases and J by 5 bases; unmatched bases: 8. Germline lookup yields CDR1 SNHLY and CDR2 FYNNEI. This chain's CDR3 is CASSYLGQSYGYTF. The DNA for the CDR3 is TGTGCCAGCAGTTACTTGGGACAGAGTTATGGCTACACCTTC.

The chain couples TRBV7-8 to TRBJ2-2, with 12 bases identical to TRBD2. V lost 5 bases and J lost 8; bases outside the gene matches: 6. CDR3 length: 15 amino acids. Per germline, CDR1 SGHVS and CDR2 FQNEAQ. CDR3 in amino acids: CASSRTSGTSGELFF. The DNA for the CDR3 is TGTGCCAGCAGCCGGACTAGCGGGACATCTGGGGAGCTGTTTTTT.

This chain links TRBV11-1 with TRBJ2-1; perhaps TRBD2 as D (5 bases). V gave up 0 bases and J gave up 7 bases, with 13 bases separating them. The germline CDR1 and CDR2 sequences are SGHAT and FQDESV (reference sequence). The CDR3 extends over 15 amino acids. This CDR3 reads CASSLALASRNEQFF. As DNA, the CDR3 is TGTGCCAGCAGCTTAGCGCTAGCTAGCCGTAATGAGCAGTTCTTC.

The rearrangement joins TRBV30 to TRBJ2-7; 8 bases agree with TRBD2. The germline CDR1 and CDR2 sequences are GTSNPN and SVGIG (reference sequence). The CDR3 runs 13 residues. V dropped 4 bases and J dropped 6; count of bases not matched to a gene: 8. The CDR3 DNA is TGTGCCTGGACCTCGGGGGGGTGGGGCGAGCAGTACTTC. This encodes CAWTSGGWGEQYF.

The chain recombines TRBV7-2 with TRBJ2-1, with 8 bases fitting TRBD2. From germline, CDR1 is SGHTA and CDR2 FQGNSA. The CDR3 loop spans 18 amino acids. J gave up 9 bases and V 0 bases, and 16 bases lay outside the gene matches. CDR3 residues: CASSLARDAGAGRVEQFF. CDR3 sequence (DNA): TGTGCCAGCAGCTTAGCACGGGATGCCGGGGCCGGGAGGGTTGAGCAGTTCTTC. The variable domain in full, with the rest retrieved from reference TRBV7-2 and TRBJ2-1, is GAGVSQSPSNKVTEKGKDVELRCDPISGHTALYWYRQSLGQGLEFLIYFQGNSAPDKSGLPSDRFSAERTGGSVSTLTIQRTQQEDSAVYLCASSLARDAGAGRVEQFFGPGTRLTVL.

The chain couples TRBV7-3 to TRBJ1-1, with a tentative D call TRBD1 (5 bases). In germline, CDR1 is SGHTA, CDR2 FQGTGA. This CDR3 has 15 residues. V shed 3 bases and J shed 1 base, with 12 bases lying between them. CDR3 nucleotides: TGTGCCAGCAGCTTTACCGGGACTCAGAACACTGAAGCTTTCTTT. Translated, it gives CASSFTGTQNTEAFF.

This clone has a single count. The chain joins TRBV19 to TRBJ1-1; D is unclear. The CDR3 is 13 amino acids. Trimming pared 7 bases from V and 5 bases from J, leaving 14 bases between. Germline V gives CDR1 LNHDA, CDR2 SQIVND (reference sequence). This CDR3 reads CASKEQLKTEAFF. CDR3 nucleotide sequence: TGTGCCAGTAAGGAACAGCTAAAGACTGAAGCTTTCTTT.

The chain couples TRBV18 to TRBJ2-7, with D maybe TRBD1 (6 bases). V lost 0 bases and J 3 bases, leaving 6 bases between the germline ends. CDR3 size: 13 residues. CDR1 and CDR2 (germline): KGHSH, LQKENI. CDR3 nucleotides: TGTGCCAGCTCACCACCGGGACACTACGAGCAGTACTTC. It codes for CASSPPGHYEQYF.

The CDR3 sequence: CASSDRASGVATQYF. The DNA for the CDR3 is TGTGCCAGCAGTGATCGCGCTAGCGGGGTTGCGACCCAGTACTTC. The chain employs TRBV6-1 and TRBJ2-5; 9 positions agree with TRBD2. Germline values: CDR1 MNHNS, CDR2 SASEGT. The CDR3 is 15 amino acids. V trimming: 3 bases; J trimming: 7 bases; junction bases outside the gene matches: 9.